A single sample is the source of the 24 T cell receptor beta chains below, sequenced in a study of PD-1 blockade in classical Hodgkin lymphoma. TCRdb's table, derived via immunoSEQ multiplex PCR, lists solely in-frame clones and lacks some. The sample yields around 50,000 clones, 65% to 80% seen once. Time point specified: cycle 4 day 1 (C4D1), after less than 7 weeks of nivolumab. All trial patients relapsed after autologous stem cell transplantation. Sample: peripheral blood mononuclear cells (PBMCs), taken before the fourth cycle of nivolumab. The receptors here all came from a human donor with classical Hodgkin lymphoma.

The CDR3 DNA follows: TGTGCCAGCTCACCAACGCCATCGGTGCTCTACGAGCAGTACTTC. It yields the protein CASSPTPSVLYEQYF. This chain links TRBV18 with TRBJ2-7; D is unresolved. Between the trimmed V and J ends, which lost 2 bases and 3 bases, there was a span of 14 bases. CDR1 is KGHSH, CDR2 LQKENI, per germline. The CDR3 extends over 15 amino acids.

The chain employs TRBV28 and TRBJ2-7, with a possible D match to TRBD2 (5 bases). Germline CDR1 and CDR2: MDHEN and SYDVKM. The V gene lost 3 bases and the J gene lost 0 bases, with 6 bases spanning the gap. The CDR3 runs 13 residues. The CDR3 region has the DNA TGTGCCAGCAGTTTCGGGGACTCCTACGAGCAGTACTTC. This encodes CASSFGDSYEQYF.

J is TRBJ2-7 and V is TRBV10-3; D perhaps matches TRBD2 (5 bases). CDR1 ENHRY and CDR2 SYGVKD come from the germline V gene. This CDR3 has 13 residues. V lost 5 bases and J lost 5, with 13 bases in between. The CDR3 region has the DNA TGTGCCATCAGTCGAGAGGACGGGAACGAGCAGTACTTC. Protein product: CAISREDGNEQYF.

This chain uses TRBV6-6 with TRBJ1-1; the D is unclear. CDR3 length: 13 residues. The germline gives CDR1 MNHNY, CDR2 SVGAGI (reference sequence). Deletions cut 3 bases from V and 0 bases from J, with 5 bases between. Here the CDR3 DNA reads TGTGCCAGCAGTTATGGGATGAACACTGAAGCTTTCTTT. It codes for CASSYGMNTEAFF.

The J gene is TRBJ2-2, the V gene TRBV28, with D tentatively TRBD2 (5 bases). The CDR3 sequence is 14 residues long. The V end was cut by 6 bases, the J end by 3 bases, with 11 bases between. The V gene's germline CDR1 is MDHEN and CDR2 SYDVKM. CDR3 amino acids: CASSSPGDTGELFF. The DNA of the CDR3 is TGTGCCAGCAGCTCCCCCGGGGACACCGGGGAGCTGTTTTTT.

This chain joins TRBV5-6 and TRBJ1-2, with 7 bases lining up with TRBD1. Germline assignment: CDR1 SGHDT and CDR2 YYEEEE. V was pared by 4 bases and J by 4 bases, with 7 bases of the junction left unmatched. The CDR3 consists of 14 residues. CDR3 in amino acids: CASSAQGSLYGYTF. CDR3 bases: TGTGCCAGCAGCGCACAGGGGAGTCTCTATGGCTACACCTTC.

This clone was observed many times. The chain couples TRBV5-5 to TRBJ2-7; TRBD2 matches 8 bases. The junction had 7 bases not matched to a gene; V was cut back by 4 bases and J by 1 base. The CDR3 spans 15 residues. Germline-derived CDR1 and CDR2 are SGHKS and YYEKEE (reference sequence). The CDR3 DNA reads TGTGCCAGCAGCCCCCAGCGGGGGCTGTCCTACGAGCAGTACTTC. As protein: CASSPQRGLSYEQYF.

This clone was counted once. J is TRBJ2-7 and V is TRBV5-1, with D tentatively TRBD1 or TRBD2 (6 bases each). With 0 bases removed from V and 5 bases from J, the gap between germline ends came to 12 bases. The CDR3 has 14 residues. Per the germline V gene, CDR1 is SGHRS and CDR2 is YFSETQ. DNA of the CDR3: TGCGCCAGCAGCTTGGTGTCGGGGGCCCACGAGCAGTACTTC. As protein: CASSLVSGAHEQYF.

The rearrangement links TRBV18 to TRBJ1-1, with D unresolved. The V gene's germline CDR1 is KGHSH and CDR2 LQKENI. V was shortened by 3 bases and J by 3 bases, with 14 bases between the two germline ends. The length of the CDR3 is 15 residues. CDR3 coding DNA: TGTGCCAGCTCACCCGGGCCGGTGGGGTACACTGAAGCTTTCTTT. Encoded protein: CASSPGPVGYTEAFF.

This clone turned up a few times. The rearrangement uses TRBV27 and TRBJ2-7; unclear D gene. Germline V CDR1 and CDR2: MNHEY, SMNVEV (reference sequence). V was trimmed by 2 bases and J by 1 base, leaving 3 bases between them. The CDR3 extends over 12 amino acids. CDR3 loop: CASSLTSYEQYF. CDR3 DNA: TGTGCCAGCAGTTTAACATCCTACGAGCAGTACTTC.

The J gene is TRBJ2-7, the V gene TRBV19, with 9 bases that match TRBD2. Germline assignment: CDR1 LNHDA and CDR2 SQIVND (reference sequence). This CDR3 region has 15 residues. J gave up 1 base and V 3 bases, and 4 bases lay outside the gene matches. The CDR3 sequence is CASSIKGLASYEQYF. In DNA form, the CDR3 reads TGTGCCAGTAGTATTAAGGGACTAGCTTCCTACGAGCAGTACTTC.

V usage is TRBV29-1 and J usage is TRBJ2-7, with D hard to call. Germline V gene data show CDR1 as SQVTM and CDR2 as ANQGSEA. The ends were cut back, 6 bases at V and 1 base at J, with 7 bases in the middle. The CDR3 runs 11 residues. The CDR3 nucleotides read TGCAGCGTGACCCAATCCTACGAGCAGTACTTC. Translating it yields CSVTQSYEQYF.

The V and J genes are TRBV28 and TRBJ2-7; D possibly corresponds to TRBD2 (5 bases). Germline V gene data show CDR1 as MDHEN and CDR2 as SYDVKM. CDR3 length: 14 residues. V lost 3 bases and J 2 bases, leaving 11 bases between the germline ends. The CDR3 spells CASSFTSGPYEQYF. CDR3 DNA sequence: TGTGCCAGCAGTTTTACGAGCGGACCCTACGAGCAGTACTTC. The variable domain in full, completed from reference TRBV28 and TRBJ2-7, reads DVKVTQSSRYLVKRTGEKVFLECVQDMDHENMFWYRQDPGLGLRLIYFSYDVKMKEKGDIPEGYSVSREKKERFSLILESASTNQTSMYLCASSFTSGPYEQYFGPGTRLTVT.

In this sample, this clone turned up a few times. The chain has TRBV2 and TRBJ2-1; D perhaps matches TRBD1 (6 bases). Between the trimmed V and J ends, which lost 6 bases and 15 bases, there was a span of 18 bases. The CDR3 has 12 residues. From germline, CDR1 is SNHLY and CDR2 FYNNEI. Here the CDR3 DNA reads TGTGCCAGCAGAACCGCCGGGACAATGGTGTTCTTC. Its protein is CASRTAGTMVFF.

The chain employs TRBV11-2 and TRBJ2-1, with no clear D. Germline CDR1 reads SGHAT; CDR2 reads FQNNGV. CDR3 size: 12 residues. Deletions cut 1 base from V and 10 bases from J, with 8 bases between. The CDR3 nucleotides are TGTGCCAGCAGCTTAGTAGTCCCGGAGCAGTTCTTC. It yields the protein CASSLVVPEQFF. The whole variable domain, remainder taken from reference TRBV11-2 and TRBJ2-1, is EAGVAQSPRYKIIEKRQSVAFWCNPISGHATLYWYQQILGQGPKLLIQFQNNGVVDDSQLPKDRFSAERLKGVDSTLKIQPAKLEDSAVYLCASSLVVPEQFFGPGTRLTVL.

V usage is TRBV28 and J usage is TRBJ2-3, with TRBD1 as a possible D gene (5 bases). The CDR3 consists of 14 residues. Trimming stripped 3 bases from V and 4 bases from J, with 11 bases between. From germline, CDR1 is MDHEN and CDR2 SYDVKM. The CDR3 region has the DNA TGTGCCAGCAGTTTTCCGCCAGGGCCAGATACGCAGTATTTT. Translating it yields CASSFPPGPDTQYF.

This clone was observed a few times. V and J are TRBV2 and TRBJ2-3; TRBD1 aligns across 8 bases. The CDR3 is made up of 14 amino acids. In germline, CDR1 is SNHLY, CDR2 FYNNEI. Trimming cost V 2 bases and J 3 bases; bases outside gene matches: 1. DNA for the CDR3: TGTGCCAGCAGTGAACAGGGGGCGACAGATACGCAGTATTTT. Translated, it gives CASSEQGATDTQYF.

The CDR3 DNA follows: TGTGCCAGCAGCCCTAGGGTGGGTCCGATCTACGAGCAGTACTTC. This translates into CASSPRVGPIYEQYF. The chain has TRBV7-8 and TRBJ2-7, with D hard to call. V lost 5 bases to trimming and J lost 3 bases, with 17 bases between them. The length of the CDR3 is 15 residues. In germline, CDR1 is SGHVS, CDR2 FQNEAQ.

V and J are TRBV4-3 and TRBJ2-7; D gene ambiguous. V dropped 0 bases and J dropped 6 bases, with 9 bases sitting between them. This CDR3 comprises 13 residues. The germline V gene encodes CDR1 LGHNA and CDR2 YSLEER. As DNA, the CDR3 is TGCGCCAGCAGCCAAGATAAAAACACCGAGCAGTACTTC. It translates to CASSQDKNTEQYF.

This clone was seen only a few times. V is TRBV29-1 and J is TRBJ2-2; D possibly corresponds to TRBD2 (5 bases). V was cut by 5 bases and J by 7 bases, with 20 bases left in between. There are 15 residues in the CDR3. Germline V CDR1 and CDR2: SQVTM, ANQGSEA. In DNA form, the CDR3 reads TGCAGCGTTATTACGGACGGACTTGGAGACGGGGAGCTGTTTTTT. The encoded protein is CSVITDGLGDGELFF.

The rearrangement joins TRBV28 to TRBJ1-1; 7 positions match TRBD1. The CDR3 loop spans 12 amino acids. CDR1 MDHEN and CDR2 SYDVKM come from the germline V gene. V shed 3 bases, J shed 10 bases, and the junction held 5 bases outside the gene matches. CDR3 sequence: CASSLTGRGAFF. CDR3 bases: TGTGCCAGCAGTTTGACAGGGAGGGGAGCTTTCTTT.

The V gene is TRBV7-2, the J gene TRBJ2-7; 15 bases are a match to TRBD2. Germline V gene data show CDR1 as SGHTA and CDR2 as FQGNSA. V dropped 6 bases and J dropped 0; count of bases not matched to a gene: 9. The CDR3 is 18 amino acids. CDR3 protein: CASSSRGLAGGSSYEQYF. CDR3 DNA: TGTGCCAGCAGTTCCCGGGGACTAGCGGGGGGAAGCTCCTACGAGCAGTACTTC.

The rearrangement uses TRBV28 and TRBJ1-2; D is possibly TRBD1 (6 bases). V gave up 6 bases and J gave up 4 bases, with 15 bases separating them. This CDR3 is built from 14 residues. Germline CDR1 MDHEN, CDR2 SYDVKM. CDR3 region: CASREGGRSYGYTF. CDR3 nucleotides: TGTGCCAGCAGGGAGGGGGGGCGCAGCTATGGCTACACCTTC.

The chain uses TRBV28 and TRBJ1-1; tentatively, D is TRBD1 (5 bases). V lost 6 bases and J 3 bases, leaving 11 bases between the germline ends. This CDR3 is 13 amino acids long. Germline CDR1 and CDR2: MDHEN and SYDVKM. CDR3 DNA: TGTGCCAGCAGCCCGGGACGGTACACTGAAGCTTTCTTT. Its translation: CASSPGRYTEAFF.